This TCR beta chain was identified during a study of blood T cell repertoires in COVID-19. Using immunoSEQ multiplex PCR, the repertoire was profiled, and TCRdb retains in-frame clones only, with some absent. The sample includes nearly 90,000 clones, 80% to 90% of them seen just once. V lost 1 base and J lost 3; bases outside the gene matches: 3. The CDR3 covers 15 residues. From germline, CDR1 is SGHTA and CDR2 FQGNSA. The material sequenced was peripheral blood. The sequence derives from an older man with acute or convalescent COVID-19. The rearrangement links TRBV7-2 to TRBJ1-3, with 7 bases identical to TRBD1. Here the CDR3 reads CASSLVSGGGNTIYF. DNA for the CDR3: TGTGCCAGCAGCTTAGTTTCAGGGGGTGGAAACACCATATATTTT.